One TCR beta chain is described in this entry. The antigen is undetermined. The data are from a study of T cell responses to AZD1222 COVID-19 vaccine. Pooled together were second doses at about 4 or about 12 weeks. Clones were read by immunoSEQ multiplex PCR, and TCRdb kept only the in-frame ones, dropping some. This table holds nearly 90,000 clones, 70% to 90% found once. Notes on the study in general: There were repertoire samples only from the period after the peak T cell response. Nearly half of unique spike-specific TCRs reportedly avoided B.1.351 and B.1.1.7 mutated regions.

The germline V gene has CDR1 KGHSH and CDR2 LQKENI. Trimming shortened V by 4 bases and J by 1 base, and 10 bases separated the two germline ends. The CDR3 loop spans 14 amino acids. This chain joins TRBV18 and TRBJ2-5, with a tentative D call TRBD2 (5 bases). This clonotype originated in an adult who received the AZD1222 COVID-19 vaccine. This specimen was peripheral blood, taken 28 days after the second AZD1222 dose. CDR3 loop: CASSHGLAQETQYF. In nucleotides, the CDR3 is TGTGCCAGCTCACACGGGCTAGCCCAAGAGACCCAGTACTTC. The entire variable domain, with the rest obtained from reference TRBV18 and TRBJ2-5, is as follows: NAGVMQNPRHLVRRRGQEARLRCSPMKGHSHVYWYRQLPEEGLKFMVYLQKENIIDESGMPKERFSAEFPKEGPSILRIQQVVRGDSAAYFCASSHGLAQETQYFGPGTRLLVL.